This T cell receptor beta chain was sequenced during a study of cytomegalovirus exposure and HLA in healthy donors. PCR was performed using 60 Vbeta and 13 Jbeta primers. Assay used: immunoSEQ multiplex PCR; TCRdb lists only in-frame clones, some missing. With 130,000 or so clones in the sample, the ten largest clones hold about 2.2%. The CDR3 has 14 residues. J lost 5 bases, V lost 9 bases, and 7 bases had no gene match. The germline V gene encodes CDR1 SGHTA and CDR2 FQGNSA. This receptor was taken from a woman younger than 35 in good health and CMV-seronegative. The sequencing sample was made of PBMCs. This rearrangement joins TRBV7-2 to TRBJ2-3; 11 bases align to TRBD2. Written as DNA, the CDR3 is TGTGCCAGTCATGTAGCGGGAGGGGTAGATACGCAGTATTTT. This encodes CASHVAGGVDTQYF.